The sequence of this TCR beta chain was determined in a study of PD-1 blockade in mismatch repair-deficient tumors. Study-wide context: Patients had approximately 13 mismatch repair-deficient cancer types, all previously treated and progressing. Whole-study results and caveats: After pembrolizumab, tumor-resident clones rose rapidly, then generally contracted before radiologic responses.

PCR or immunohistochemistry showed mismatch repair deficiency in every enrolled patient. TCR sequencing covered three patients who responded to pembrolizumab. Details on this clone: No antigen is known for it.

Sequenced by immunoSEQ multiplex PCR; TCRdb stores in-frame clones only, minus some. The table includes roughly 16,000 clones, more than 70% detected once. The germline gives CDR1 MDHEN, CDR2 SYDVKM. V was pared by 3 bases and J by 1 base, with 12 bases between. The CDR3 covers 15 residues. The source of this sequence is an adult with mismatch repair-deficient cancer. The material sequenced was PBMCs, taken before pembrolizumab treatment. The chain employs TRBV28 and TRBJ1-1; D is possibly TRBD1 (6 bases). CDR3 DNA: TGTGCCAGCAGTTTTGGGGGCAGGGGGAACACTGAAGCTTTCTTT. This sequence encodes CASSFGGRGNTEAFF.